The entry that follows covers one TCR beta chain sequence. Profiling relied on immunoSEQ multiplex PCR, and the TCRdb table lists in-frame clones only, not all of them. Among roughly 150,000 clones listed, more than 75% were seen once. This record belongs to a study of blood T cell repertoires in COVID-19. Study context: From T cells, B-cell-depleted T cells, or PBMCs came the material, which was cDNA or gDNA.

Seattle patients were enrolled during active infection and followed longitudinally. Germline lookup yields CDR1 MNHEY and CDR2 SVGAGI. The V gene lost 6 bases and the J gene lost 8 bases, with 13 bases spanning the gap. This CDR3 is built from 12 residues. This sequence joins TRBV6-5 and TRBJ1-2; D is ambiguous. The source is a woman between 70 and 85 years old with COVID-19, enrolled during active disease. Sequencing was done on a sample of peripheral blood. CDR3 in amino acids: CASSPGGEGYTF. The CDR3 bases are TGTGCCAGCAGCCCGGGTGGGGAGGGCTACACCTTC.